Described below is a single T cell receptor (beta chain) sequence and its context. Its antigen is unknown. Germline V gene lookup returns CDR1 KGHSH and CDR2 LQKENI. CDR3 length equals 18 residues. The V end was cut by 3 bases, the J end by 0 bases, with 18 bases between. Libraries were prepared by immunoSEQ multiplex PCR; TCRdb keeps only in-frame clonotypes and omits some of them. This sample has 60,000 to 100,000 clones, with roughly 87% found just once. The sample is drawn from a study of OX40 agonist ivuxolimab in advanced cancers. Study-level findings and limits: More expanded clones were seen, on average, in CD8+ T cells than in CD4+. Antigens targeted by the expanded peripheral T cells were not determined. Dose levels from 0.1 to 3.0 mg/kg saw CD4+ and CD8+ blood T cells expand clonally by week 6.

The chain combines TRBV18 with TRBJ2-1; D is possibly TRBD1 (6 bases). The sample here was CD4+ or CD8+ T cells sorted from blood, taken in a trial of the OX40 agonist ivuxolimab. The receptor was isolated from an adult with an advanced solid tumor such as melanoma, head and neck, liver or kidney cancer. This chain's CDR3 is CASSPRDTLGSSYNEQFF. As DNA, the CDR3 is TGTGCCAGCTCACCGAGGGACACCCTTGGGAGCTCCTACAATGAGCAGTTCTTC.